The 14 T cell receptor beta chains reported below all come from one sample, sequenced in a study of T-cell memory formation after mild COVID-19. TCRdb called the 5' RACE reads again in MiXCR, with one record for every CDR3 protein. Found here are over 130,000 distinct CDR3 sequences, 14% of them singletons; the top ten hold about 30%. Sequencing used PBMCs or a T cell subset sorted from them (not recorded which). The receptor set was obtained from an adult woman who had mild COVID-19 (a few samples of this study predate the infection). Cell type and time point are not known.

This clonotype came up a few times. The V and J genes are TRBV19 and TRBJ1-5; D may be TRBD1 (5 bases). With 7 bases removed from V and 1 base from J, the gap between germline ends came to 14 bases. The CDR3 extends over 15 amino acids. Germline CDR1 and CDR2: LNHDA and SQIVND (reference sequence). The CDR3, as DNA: TGTGCCAGTACCCAGACCCCAGGGAGCAATCAGCCCCAGCATTTT. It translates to CASTQTPGSNQPQHF.

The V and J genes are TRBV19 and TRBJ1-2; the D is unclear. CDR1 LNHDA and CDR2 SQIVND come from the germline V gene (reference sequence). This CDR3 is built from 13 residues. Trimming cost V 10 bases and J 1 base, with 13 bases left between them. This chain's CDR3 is CATTLNLNYGYTF. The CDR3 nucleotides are TGTGCCACCACTTTAAATCTTAACTATGGCTACACCTTC.

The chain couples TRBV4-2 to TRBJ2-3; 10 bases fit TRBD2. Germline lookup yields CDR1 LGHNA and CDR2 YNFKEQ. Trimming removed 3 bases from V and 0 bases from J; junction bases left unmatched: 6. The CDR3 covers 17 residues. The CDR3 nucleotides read TGTGCCAGCAGCCATTCGAGCGGGAGGGCTAGCACAGATACGCAGTATTTT. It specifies CASSHSSGRASTDTQYF.

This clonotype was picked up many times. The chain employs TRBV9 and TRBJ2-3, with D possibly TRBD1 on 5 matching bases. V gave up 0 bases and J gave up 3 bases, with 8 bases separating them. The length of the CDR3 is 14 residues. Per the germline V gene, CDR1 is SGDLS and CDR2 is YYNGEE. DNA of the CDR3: TGTGCCAGCAGCGTAGCAGGGAATACAGATACGCAGTATTTT. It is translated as CASSVAGNTDTQYF.

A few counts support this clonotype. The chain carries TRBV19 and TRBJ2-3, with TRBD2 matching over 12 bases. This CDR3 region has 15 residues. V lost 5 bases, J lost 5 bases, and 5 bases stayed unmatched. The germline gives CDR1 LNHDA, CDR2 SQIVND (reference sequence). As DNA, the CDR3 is TGTGCCAGTAGTCCGACTAGCGGGAGAATAGATACGCAGTATTTT. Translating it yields CASSPTSGRIDTQYF.

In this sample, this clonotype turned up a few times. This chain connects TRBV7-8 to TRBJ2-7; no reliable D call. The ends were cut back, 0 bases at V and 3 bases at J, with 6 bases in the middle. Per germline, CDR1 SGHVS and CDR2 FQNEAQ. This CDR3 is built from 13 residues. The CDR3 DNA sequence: TGTGCCAGCAGCTTAGCAGCCTACTACGAGCAGTACTTC. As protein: CASSLAAYYEQYF.

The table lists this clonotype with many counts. This CDR3 is CASSLTGFREAFF. As DNA, the CDR3 is TGTGCCAGCAGTTTAACGGGTTTTCGCGAAGCTTTCTTT. The rearrangement joins TRBV12-3 or TRBV12-4 to TRBJ1-1; D uncertain. This CDR3 is built from 13 residues. V was clipped by 2 bases and J by 8 bases, with 12 bases between them.

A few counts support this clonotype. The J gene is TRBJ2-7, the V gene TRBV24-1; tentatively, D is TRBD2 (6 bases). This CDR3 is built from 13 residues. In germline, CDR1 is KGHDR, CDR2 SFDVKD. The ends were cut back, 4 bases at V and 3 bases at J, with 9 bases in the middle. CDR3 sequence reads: CATSESGSYEQYF. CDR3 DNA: TGTGCCACCAGTGAATCCGGGAGCTACGAGCAGTACTTC.

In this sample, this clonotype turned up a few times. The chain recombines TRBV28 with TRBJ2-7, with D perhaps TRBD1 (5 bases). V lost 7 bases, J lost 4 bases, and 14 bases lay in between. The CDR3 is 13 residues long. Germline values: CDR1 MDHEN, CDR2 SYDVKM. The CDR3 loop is CASKDRDQYEQYF. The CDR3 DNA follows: TGTGCCAGCAAAGACAGAGACCAATACGAGCAGTACTTC. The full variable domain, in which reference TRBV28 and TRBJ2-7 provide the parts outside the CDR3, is DVKVTQSSRYLVKRTGEKVFLECVQDMDHENMFWYRQDPGLGLRLIYFSYDVKMKEKGDIPEGYSVSREKKERFSLILESASTNQTSMYLCASKDRDQYEQYFGPGTRLTVT.

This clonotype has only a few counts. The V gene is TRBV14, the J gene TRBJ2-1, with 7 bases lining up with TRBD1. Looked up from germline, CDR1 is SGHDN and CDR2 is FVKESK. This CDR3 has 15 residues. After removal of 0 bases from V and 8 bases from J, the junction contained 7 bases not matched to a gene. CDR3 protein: CASSQEGRQGDEQFF. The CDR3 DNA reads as TGTGCCAGCAGCCAAGAGGGCCGCCAGGGGGATGAGCAGTTCTTC.

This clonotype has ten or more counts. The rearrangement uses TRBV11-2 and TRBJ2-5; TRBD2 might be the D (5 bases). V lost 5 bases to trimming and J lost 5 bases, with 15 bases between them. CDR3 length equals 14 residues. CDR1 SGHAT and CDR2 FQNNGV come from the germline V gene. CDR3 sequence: CASSTPVRVETQYF. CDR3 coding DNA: TGTGCCAGCAGCACACCTGTGAGGGTGGAGACCCAGTACTTC.

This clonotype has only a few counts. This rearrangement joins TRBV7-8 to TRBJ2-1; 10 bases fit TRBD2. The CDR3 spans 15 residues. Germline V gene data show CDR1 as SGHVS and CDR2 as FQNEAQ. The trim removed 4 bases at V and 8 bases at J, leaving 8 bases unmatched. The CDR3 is CASSSLAGKLDEQFF. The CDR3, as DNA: TGTGCCAGCAGCTCACTAGCGGGAAAGCTCGATGAGCAGTTCTTC.

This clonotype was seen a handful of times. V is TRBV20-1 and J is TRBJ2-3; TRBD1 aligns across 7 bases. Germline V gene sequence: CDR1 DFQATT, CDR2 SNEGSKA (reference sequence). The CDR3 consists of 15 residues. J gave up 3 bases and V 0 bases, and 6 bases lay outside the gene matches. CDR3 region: CSARDRGTATDTQYF. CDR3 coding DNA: TGCAGTGCTAGAGATAGGGGGACAGCAACAGATACGCAGTATTTT.

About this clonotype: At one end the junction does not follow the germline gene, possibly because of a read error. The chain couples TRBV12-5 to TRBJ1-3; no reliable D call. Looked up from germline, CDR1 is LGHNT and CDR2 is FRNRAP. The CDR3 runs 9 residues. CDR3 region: CASGFDTRF. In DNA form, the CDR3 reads TGTGCTAGTGGTTTTGATACCAGATTT.